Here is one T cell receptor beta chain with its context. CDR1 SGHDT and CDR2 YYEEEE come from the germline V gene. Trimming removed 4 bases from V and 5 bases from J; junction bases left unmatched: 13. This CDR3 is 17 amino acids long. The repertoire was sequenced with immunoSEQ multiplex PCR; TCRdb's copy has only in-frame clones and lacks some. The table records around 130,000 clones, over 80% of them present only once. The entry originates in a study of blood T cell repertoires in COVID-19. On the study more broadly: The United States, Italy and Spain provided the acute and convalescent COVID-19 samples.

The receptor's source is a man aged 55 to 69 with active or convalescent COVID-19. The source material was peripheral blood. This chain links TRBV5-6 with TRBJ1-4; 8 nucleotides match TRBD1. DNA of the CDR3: TGTGCCAGCAGCCCGGACAGGGTGATAGCTCCCAATGAAAAACTGTTTTTT. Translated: CASSPDRVIAPNEKLFF.